These 2 T cell receptor beta chains came from one sample sequenced in a study of shared clonotypes between healthy human individuals. Assay used: immunoSEQ multiplex PCR; TCRdb lists only in-frame clones, some missing. Of about 380,000 clones in the sample, around 96% are singletons; the top ten hold 0.32%. The sequenced sample consisted of memory CD8+ T cells sorted from blood. The subset is: CD45RO+ cells pooled with CCR7-negative TemRA cells. The receptors stem from a young man in good health.

This rearrangement joins TRBV18 to TRBJ1-1; no clear D. Germline V gene lookup returns CDR1 KGHSH and CDR2 LQKENI. The CDR3 length is 13 residues. Trimming pared 5 bases from V and 11 bases from J, leaving 18 bases between. In DNA form, the CDR3 reads TGTGCCAGCTCAGAGAGGGCCGCGAGAGGGGCTTTCTTT. Its protein product is CASSERAARGAFF.

The chain joins TRBV9 to TRBJ2-2, with no clear D. V lost 1 base and J 0 bases, leaving 7 bases between the germline ends. Germline CDR1 SGDLS, CDR2 YYNGEE. The CDR3 loop spans 15 amino acids. This CDR3 reads CASSVQDPNTGELFF. In DNA, the CDR3 is TGTGCCAGCAGCGTACAGGATCCGAACACCGGGGAGCTGTTTTTT.